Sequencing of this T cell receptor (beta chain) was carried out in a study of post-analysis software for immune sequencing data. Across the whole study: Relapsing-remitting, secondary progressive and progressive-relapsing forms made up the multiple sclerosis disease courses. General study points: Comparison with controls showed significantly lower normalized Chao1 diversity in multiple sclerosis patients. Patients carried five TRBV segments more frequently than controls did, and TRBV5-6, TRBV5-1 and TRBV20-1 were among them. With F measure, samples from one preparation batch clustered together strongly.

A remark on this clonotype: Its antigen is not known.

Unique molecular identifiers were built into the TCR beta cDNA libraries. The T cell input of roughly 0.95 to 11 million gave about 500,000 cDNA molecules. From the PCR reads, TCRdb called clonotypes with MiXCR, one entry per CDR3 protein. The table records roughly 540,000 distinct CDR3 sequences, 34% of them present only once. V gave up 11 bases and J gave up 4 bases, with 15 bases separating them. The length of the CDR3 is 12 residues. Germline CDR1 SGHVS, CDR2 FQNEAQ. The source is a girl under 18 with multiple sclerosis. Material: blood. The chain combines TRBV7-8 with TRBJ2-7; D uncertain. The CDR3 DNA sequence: TGTGCCGGCAACCAAAACCGTTACGAGCAGTACTTC. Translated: CAGNQNRYEQYF.